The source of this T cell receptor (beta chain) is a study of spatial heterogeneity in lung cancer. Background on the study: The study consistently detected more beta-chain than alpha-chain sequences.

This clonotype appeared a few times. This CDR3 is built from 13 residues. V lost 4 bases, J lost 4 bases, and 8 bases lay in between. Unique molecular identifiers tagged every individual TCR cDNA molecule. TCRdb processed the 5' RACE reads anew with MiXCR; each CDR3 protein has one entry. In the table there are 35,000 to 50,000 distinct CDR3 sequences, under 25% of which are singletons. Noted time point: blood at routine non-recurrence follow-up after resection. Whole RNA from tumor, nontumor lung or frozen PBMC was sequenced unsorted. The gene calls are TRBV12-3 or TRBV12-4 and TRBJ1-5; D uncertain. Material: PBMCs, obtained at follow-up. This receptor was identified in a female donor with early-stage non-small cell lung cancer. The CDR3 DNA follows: TGTGCCAGCAGTTCCCGTGATAATCAGCCCCAGCATTTT. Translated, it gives CASSSRDNQPQHF.